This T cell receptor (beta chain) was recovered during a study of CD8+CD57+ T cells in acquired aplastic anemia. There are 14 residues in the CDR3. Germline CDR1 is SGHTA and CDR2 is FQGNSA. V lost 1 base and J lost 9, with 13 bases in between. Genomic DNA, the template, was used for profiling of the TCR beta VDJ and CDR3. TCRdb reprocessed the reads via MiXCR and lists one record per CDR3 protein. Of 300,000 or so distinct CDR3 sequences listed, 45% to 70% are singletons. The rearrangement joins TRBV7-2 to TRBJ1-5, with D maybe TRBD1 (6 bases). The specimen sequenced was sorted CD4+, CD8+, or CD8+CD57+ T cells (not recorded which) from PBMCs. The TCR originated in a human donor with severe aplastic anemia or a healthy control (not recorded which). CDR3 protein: CASSLGGGGSPQHF. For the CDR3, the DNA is TGTGCCAGCAGCTTAGGTGGAGGGGGGTCGCCCCAGCATTTT.